The present TCR beta chain was sequenced within a study of regulatory T cells in long-lasting Graves disease. The V end was cut by 2 bases, the J end by 3 bases, with 8 bases between. The CDR3 has 12 residues. Per the germline V gene, CDR1 is GTSNPN and CDR2 is SVGIG (reference sequence). This clonotype was found many times. HTBI primers from iRepertoire and Arm-PCR of CDR3 regions yielded the TCR beta libraries. TCRdb recomputed calls from the multiplex PCR reads with MiXCR, one row per CDR3 protein. The repertoire has 400,000 to 450,000 distinct CDR3 sequences, about 16% of them found once; the top ten carry 15% to 20%. Time point reported: newly diagnosed GD, antithyroid drugs for less than 3 months. PBMCs provided the RNA from which the TCR library was made. The data also belong to a second study, concerning T cells in Graves' hyperthyroidism and ophthalmopathy.

The sequence derives from a woman in her 30s with Graves disease. The chain carries TRBV30 and TRBJ2-7; possibly TRBD2 for D (5 bases). The sequenced sample was peripheral blood mononuclear cells (PBMCs), obtained at new diagnosis, from a patient treated with antithyroid drugs. This CDR3 reads CAWSQEDYEQYF. The CDR3 bases are TGTGCCTGGAGTCAGGAGGACTACGAGCAGTACTTC. The whole variable domain, remainder taken from reference TRBV30 and TRBJ2-7, is SQTIHQWPATLVQPVGSPLSLECTVEGTSNPNLYWYRQAAGRGLQLLFYSVGIGQISSEVPQNLSASRPQDRQFILSSKKLLLSDSGFYLCAWSQEDYEQYFGPGTRLTVT.